This T cell receptor (beta chain) is from a study of T cell changes during pregnancy in multiple sclerosis (dated by TCRdb to about 2019). With respect to the entire study: The study looked at changes in the T cell repertoire across pregnancy in women with multiple sclerosis.

CDR1 and CDR2 are read off the germline V gene as ENHRY and SYGVKD. From V the trimming removes 4 bases and from J it removes 5 bases, while the gene matches leave 7 bases of the junction unaccounted for. The cysteine opens and the phenylalanine closes a CDR3 of 15 amino acids. Only the CDR3 part of the read is kept: 45 bases, read in frame from the first base. On this clone itself: The clone's antigen remains unknown. No much larger clone is present one base from it, and per-base qualities are unavailable.

Library prep was done by the immunoSEQ multiplex PCR assay. The source is immuneACCESS, and TCRdb retained only in-frame sequences with V and J called. Part of the clones is not carried over; for the studies checked, unresolved V genes explain less than half of this, and the remainder is unexplained. The sample table lists around 30,000 clones, about 93% of them with a count of one. Of the sample, around 0.41% falls within the top ten clones. The sequence is built from TRBV10-3 and TRBJ1-1; 10 bases in the middle match TRBD1. The sample was CD4+ T cells from peripheral blood mononuclear cells, taken in the second trimester of pregnancy. The TCR originated in a female donor with multiple sclerosis, enrolled in a pregnancy study. The sequenced DNA: TGTGCCATCAGTGGGGACAGGGGTGGGTTTACTGAAGCTTTCTTT. The encoded protein is CAISGDRGGFTEAFF.